Following are 4 T cell receptor beta chains from one sample sequenced in a study of blood T cell repertoires in COVID-19. The assay was immunoSEQ multiplex PCR, and TCRdb's table has in-frame clones only and misses some. The profile shows some 150,000 clones, around 84% of them singletons. What was sequenced was peripheral blood. These receptors originate from a woman in her forties or fifties with acute or convalescent COVID-19.

This rearrangement joins TRBV15 to TRBJ2-5; TRBD2 is a possible D gene (5 bases). Germline V gene lookup returns CDR1 LNHNV and CDR2 YYDKDF (reference sequence). The V and J ends lost 6 bases and 1 base respectively, with 9 bases between them. The CDR3 loop spans 13 amino acids. Here the CDR3 DNA reads TGTGCCACCAGTACTAGTACCCAAGAGACCCAGTACTTC. It is translated as CATSTSTQETQYF.

The V gene is TRBV7-3, the J gene TRBJ2-3; D remains unclear. Deletions cut 2 bases from V and 0 bases from J, with 9 bases between. Germline assignment: CDR1 SGHTA and CDR2 FQGTGA. The CDR3 is made up of 15 amino acids. The CDR3 nucleotides are TGTGCCAGCAGCTTACTGGGCGCAAGCACAGATACGCAGTATTTT. It yields the protein CASSLLGASTDTQYF.

J is TRBJ2-7 and V is TRBV5-1; TRBD2 might be the D (6 bases). V lost 6 bases, J lost 1 base, and 8 bases lay in between. The germline V gene encodes CDR1 SGHRS and CDR2 YFSETQ. This CDR3 comprises 12 residues. CDR3: CASKGLSYEQYF. The CDR3 nucleotides are TGCGCCAGCAAGGGACTTTCCTACGAGCAGTACTTC.

The table lists this clone with a count of one. This chain links TRBV7-8 with TRBJ2-7; 10 nucleotides line up with TRBD2. The germline V gene encodes CDR1 SGHVS and CDR2 FQNEAQ. With 2 bases clipped from V and 1 base from J, the junction kept 5 bases outside the gene matches. CDR3 length: 16 amino acids. The CDR3 here is CASSLMASGGSYEQYF. The CDR3 DNA is TGTGCCAGCAGCTTAATGGCTAGCGGGGGATCCTACGAGCAGTACTTC. The whole variable domain, filled in from reference TRBV7-8 and TRBJ2-7, reads GAGVSQSPRYKVAKRGQDVALRCDPISGHVSLFWYQQALGQGPEFLTYFQNEAQLDKSGLPSDRFFAERPEGSVSTLKIQRTQQEDSAVYLCASSLMASGGSYEQYFGPGTRLTVT.